This entry describes one T cell receptor beta chain. Repertoires were generated with immunoSEQ multiplex PCR, while TCRdb's copy carries only in-frame clones and drops some. The repertoire consists of over 25,000 clones, with roughly 72% occurring once and the leading ten covering 1.5% to 2%. This sample is part of a study of STAT5B mutations in CD4+ large granular lymphocyte leukemia. V lost 2 bases and J lost 3; bases outside the gene matches: 7. The CDR3 is 15 residues long. Germline V gives CDR1 SGHNT, CDR2 YYREEE (reference sequence). The specimen sequenced was CD4+ T cells from blood buffy coats. V and J are TRBV5-4 and TRBJ1-1, with 7 bases fitting TRBD1. The sequence came from a human donor in good health. This CDR3 reads CASSFAYRGDTEAFF. DNA of the CDR3: TGTGCCAGCAGCTTCGCCTACAGGGGCGACACTGAAGCTTTCTTT.